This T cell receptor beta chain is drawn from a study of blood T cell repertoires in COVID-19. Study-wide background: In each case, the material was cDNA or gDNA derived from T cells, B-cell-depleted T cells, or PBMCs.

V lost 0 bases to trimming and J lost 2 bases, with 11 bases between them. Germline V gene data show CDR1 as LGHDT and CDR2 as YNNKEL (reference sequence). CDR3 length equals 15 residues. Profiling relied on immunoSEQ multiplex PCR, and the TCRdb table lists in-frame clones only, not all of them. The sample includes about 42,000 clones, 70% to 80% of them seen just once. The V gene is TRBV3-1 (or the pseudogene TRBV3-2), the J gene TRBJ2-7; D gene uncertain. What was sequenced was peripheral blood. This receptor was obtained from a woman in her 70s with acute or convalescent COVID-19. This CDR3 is CASSQDAAAAYEQYF. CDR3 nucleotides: TGTGCCAGCAGCCAAGATGCGGCGGCGGCCTACGAGCAGTACTTC.